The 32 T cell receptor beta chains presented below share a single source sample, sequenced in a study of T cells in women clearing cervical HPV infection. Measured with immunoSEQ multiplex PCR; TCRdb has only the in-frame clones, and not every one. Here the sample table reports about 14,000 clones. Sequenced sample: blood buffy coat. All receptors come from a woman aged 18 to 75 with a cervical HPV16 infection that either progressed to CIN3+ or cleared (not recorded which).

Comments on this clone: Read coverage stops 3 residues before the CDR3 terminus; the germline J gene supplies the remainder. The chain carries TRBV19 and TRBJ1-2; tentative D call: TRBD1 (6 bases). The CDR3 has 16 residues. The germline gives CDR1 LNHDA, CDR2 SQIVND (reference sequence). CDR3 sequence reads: CASTRSGGASTDTYTF. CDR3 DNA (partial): TGTGCCAGTACCCGGTCGGGGGGGGCTAGCACAGATACC. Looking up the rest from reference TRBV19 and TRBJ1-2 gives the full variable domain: DGGITQSPKYLFRKEGQNVTLSCEQNLNHDAMYWYRQDPGQGLRLIYYSQIVNDFQKGDIAEGYSVSREKKESFPLTVTSAQKNPTAFYLCASTRSGGASTDTYTFGSGTRLTVV.

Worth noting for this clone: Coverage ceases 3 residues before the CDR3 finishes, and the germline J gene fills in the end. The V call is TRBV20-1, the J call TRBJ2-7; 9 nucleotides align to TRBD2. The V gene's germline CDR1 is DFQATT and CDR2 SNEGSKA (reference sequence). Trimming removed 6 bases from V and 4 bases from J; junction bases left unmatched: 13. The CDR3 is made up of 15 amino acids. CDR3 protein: CSAKRGGGALYEQYF. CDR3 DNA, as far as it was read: TGCAGTGCAAAAAGGGGCGGGGGGGCCTTATACGAG.

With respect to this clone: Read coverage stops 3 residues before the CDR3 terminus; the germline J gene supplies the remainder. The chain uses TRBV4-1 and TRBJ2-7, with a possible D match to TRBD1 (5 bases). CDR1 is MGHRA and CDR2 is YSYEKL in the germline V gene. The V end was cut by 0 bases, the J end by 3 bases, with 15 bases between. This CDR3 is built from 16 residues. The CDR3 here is CASSQDGTGLFYEQYF. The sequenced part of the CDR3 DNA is TGCGCCAGCAGCCAAGATGGAACAGGCCTGTTCTACGAG.

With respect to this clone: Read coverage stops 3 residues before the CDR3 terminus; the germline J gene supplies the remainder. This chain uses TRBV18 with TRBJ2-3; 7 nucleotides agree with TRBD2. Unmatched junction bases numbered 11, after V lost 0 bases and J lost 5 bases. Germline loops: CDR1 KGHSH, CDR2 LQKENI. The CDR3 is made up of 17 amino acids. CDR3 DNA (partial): TGTGCCAGCTCACCACCGGTCCGGGGGGAGTTTTTAGATACG. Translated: CASSPPVRGEFLDT. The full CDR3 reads CASSPPVRGEFLDTQYF.

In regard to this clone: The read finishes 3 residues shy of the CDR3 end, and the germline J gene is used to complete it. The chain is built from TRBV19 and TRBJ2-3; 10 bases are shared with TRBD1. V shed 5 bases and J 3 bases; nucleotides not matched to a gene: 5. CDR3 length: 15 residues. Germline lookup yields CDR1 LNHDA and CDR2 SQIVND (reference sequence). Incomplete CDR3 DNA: TGTGCCAGTAGTGGCAGACAGGGGGCAACAGATACG. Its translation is CASSGRQGATDT. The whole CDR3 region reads CASSGRQGATDTQYF.

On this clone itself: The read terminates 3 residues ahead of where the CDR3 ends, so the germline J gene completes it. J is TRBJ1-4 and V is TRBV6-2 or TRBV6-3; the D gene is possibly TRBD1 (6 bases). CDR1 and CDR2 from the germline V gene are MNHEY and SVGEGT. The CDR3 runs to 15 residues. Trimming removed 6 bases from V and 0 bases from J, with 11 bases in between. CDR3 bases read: TGTGCCAGCAGAGACAGGCGTGCAACTAATGAAAAA. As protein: CASRDRRATNEK. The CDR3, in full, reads CASRDRRATNEKLFF.

The CDR3 protein is CSASGGTSLSSPDTQYF. CDR3 DNA (partial): TGCAGTGCTAGCGGGGGGACAAGCTTGTCTTCTCCAGATACG. The rearrangement joins TRBV20-1 to TRBJ2-3; weak D call: TRBD2 (7 bases). The CDR3 extends 3 residues past the end of the read, so its final part is completed from the germline J gene. Germline CDR1 reads DFQATT; CDR2 reads SNEGSKA (reference sequence). Trimming pared 3 bases from V and 4 bases from J, leaving 23 bases between. There are 17 residues in the CDR3.

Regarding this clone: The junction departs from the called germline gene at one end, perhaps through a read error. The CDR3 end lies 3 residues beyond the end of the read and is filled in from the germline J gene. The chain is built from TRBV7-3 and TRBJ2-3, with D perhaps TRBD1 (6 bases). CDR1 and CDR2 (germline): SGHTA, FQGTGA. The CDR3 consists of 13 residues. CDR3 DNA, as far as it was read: TGTGCCAGCAGCTCAGGGGTGTCAGAGACG. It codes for CASSSGVSET. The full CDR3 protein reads CASSSGVSETQYF.

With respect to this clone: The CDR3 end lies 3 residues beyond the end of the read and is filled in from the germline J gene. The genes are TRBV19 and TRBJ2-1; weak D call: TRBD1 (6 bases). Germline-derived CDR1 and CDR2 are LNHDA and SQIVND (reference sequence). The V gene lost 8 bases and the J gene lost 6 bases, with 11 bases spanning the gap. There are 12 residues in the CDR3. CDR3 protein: CASSTGINEQFF. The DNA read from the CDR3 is TGTGCCAGTTCCACAGGGATCAATGAG.

This chain's CDR3 is CASSLVLGTSGGSSYNEQFF. The sequenced part of the CDR3 DNA is TGCGCCAGCAGCTTGGTCTTAGGGACTAGCGGGGGGAGCTCCTACAATGAG. The chain uses TRBV5-1 and TRBJ2-1; 15 nucleotides agree with TRBD2. The read gets to within 3 residues of the CDR3 end, and the germline J gene fills in the rest. Losses at the gene ends were 0 bases for V and 0 bases for J; bases not matched to a gene: 7. Germline V lookup: CDR1 SGHRS, CDR2 YFSETQ. This CDR3 is 20 amino acids long.

The CDR3 sequence is CASSLETGVGEAFF. CDR3 bases read: TGTGCCAGCAGCTTAGAGACAGGGGTCGGTGAA. This chain connects TRBV11-3 to TRBJ1-1; 8 bases line up with TRBD1. The CDR3 extends 3 residues past the end of the read, so its final part is completed from the germline J gene. The CDR3 runs to 14 residues. Germline V gene data show CDR1 as SGHNT and CDR2 as YENEEA. Trimming at V came to 0 bases and at J to 7 bases, leaving 4 bases not matched to a gene. Full variable domain (outside the CDR3, taken from reference TRBV11-3 and TRBJ1-1): EAGVVQSPRYKIIEKKQPVAFWCNPISGHNTLYWYLQNLGQGPELLIRYENEEAVDDSQLPKDRFSAERLKGVDSTLKIQPAELGDSAVYLCASSLETGVGEAFFGQGTRLTVV.

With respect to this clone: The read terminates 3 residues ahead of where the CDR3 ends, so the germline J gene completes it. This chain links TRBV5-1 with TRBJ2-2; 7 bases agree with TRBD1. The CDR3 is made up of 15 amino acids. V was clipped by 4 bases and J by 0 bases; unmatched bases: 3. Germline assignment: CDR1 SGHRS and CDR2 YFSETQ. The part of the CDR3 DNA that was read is TGCGCCAGCAGCCTCGACAGGGCGAACACCGGGGAG. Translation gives CASSLDRANTGE. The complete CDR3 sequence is CASSLDRANTGELFF. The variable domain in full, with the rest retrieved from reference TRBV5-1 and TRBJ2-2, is KAGVTQTPRYLIKTRGQQVTLSCSPISGHRSVSWYQQTPGQGLQFLFEYFSETQRNKGNFPGRFSGRQFSNSRSEMNVSTLELGDSALYLCASSLDRANTGELFFGEGSRLTVL.

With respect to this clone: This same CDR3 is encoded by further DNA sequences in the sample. The part of the CDR3 DNA that was read is TGTGCCAGCAGTGAAGTAACAGCAGGAGGAAACACC. Protein sequence: CASSEVTAGGNT. The complete CDR3 reads CASSEVTAGGNTIYF. The chain uses TRBV6-1 and TRBJ1-3; D call uncertain. The CDR3 extends 3 residues past the end of the read, so its final part is completed from the germline J gene. CDR3 length: 15 amino acids. Germline values: CDR1 MNHNS, CDR2 SASEGT. V was clipped by 1 base and J by 4 bases, with 11 bases between them.

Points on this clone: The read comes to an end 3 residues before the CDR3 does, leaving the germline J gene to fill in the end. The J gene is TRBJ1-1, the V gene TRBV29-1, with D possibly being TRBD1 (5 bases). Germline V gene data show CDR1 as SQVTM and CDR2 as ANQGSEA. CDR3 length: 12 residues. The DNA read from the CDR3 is TGCAGCGTTGCCGGGGGAATCGGGGAA. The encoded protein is CSVAGGIGE. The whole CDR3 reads CSVAGGIGEAFF.

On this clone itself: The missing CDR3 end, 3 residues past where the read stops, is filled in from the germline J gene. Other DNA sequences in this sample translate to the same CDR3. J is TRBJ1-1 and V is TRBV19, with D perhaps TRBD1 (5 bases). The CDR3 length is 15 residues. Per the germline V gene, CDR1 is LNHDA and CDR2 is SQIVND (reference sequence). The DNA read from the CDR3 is TGTGCCAGTAGTATAGGGAAGGGGTATACGGAGACC. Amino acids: CASSIGKGYTET. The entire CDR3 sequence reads CASSIGKGYTETAFF.

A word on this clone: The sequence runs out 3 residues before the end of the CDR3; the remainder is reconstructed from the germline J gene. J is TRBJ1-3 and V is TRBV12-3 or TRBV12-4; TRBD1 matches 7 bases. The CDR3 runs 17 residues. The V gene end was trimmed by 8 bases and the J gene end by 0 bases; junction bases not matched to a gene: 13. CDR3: CASGTQGWDSSGNTIYF. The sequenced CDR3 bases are TGTGCCAGCGGTACTCAGGGGTGGGACAGCTCTGGAAACACC.

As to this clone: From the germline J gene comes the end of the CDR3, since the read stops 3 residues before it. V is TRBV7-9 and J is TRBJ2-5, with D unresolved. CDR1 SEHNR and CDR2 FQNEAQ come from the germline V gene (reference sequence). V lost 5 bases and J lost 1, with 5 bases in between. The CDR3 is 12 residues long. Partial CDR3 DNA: TGTGCCAGCAGCCAGAGCCAAGAGACC. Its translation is CASSQSQET. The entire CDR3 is CASSQSQETQYF.

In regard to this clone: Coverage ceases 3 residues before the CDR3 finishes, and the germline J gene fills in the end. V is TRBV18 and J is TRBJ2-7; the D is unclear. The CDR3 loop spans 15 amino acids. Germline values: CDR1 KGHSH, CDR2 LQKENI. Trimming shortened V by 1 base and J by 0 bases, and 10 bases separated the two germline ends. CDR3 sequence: CASSPLEASSYEQYF. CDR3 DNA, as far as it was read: TGTGCCAGCTCACCACTCGAAGCTAGCTCCTACGAG.

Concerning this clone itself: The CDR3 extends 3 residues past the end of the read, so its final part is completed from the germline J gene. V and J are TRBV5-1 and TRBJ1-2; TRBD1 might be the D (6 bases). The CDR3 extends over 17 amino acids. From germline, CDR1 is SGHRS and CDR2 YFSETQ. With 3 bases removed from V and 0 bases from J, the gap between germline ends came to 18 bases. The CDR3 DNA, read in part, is TGCGCCAGCAGCTCGGGAATGAGGGGGAATCCTAACTATGGC. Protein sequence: CASSSGMRGNPNYG. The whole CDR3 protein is CASSSGMRGNPNYGYTF.

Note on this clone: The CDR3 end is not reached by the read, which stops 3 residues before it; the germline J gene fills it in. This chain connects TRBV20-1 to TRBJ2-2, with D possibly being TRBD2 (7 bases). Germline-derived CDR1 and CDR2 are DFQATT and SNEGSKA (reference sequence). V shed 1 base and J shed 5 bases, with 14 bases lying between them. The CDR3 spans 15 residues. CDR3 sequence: CSARVQGRGTGELFF. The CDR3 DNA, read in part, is TGCAGTGCTAGAGTCCAGGGGAGGGGGACCGGGGAG.

CDR3 residues: CAITPVDRGRTGELFF. The sequenced CDR3 bases are TGTGCCATCACTCCGGTTGACAGGGGAAGGACCGGGGAG. V and J are TRBV10-3 and TRBJ2-2; TRBD1 agrees at 8 bases. The CDR3 is cut off 3 residues early in the read; its end comes from the germline J gene. With 7 bases clipped from V and 5 bases from J, the junction kept 12 bases outside the gene matches. This CDR3 spans 16 amino acids. CDR1 and CDR2 (germline): ENHRY, SYGVKD.

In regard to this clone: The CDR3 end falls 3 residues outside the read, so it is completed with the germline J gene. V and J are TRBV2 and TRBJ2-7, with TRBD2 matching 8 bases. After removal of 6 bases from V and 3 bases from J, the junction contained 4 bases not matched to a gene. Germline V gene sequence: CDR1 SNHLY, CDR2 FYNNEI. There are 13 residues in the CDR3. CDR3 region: CASREGLDYEQYF. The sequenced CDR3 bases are TGTGCCAGCAGAGAGGGACTAGACTACGAG.

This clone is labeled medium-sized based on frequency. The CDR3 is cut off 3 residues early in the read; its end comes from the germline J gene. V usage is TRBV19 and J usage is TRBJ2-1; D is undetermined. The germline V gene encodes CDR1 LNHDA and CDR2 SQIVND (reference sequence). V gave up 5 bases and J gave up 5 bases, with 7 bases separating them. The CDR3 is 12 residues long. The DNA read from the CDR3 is TGTGCCAGTAGTCTCCTTAACAATGAG. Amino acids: CASSLLNNE. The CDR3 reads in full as CASSLLNNEQFF.

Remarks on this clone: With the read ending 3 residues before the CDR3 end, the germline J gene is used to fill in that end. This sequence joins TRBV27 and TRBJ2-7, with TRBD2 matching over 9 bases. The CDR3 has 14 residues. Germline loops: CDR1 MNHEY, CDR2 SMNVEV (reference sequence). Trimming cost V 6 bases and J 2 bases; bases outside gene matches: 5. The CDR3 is CASRNSGRTYEQYF. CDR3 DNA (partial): TGTGCCAGCAGAAATAGCGGGAGAACCTACGAG.

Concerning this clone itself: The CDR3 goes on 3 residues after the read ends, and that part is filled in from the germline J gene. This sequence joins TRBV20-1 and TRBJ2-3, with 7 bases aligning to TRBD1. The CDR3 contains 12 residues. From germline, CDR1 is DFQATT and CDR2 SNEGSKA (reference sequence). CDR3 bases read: TGCAGTGCTGGGACAGCCCAAGAGACG. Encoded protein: CSAGTAQET. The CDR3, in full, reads CSAGTAQETQYF.

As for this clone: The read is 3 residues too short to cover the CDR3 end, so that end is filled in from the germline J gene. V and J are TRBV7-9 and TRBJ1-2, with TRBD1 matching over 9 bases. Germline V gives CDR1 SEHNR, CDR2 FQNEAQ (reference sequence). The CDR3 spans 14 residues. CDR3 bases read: TGTGCCAGCAGCTCCGCCGGACAGGGGTTTTGC. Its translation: CASSSAGQGFC. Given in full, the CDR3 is CASSSAGQGFCYTF.

CDR3 DNA (partial): TGTGCCAGCAGCTTATTTCTGGCGGGCACTGAA. Encoded protein: CASSLFLAGTE. In full, the CDR3 is CASSLFLAGTEAFF. The chain carries TRBV5-6 and TRBJ1-1; D ambiguous. The read comes to an end 3 residues before the CDR3 does, leaving the germline J gene to fill in the end. V was trimmed by 2 bases and J by 4 bases, leaving 12 bases between them. Germline V gene sequence: CDR1 SGHDT, CDR2 YYEEEE. The CDR3 length is 14 residues.

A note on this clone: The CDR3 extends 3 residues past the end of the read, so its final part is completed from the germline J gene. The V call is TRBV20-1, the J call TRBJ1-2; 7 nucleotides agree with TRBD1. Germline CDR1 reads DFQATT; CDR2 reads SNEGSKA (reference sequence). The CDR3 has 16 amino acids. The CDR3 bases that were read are TGCAGTGCTAGAGATTTACAGGGGTCGGTCTTGTGGGGC. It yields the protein CSARDLQGSVLWG. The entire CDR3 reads CSARDLQGSVLWGYTF.

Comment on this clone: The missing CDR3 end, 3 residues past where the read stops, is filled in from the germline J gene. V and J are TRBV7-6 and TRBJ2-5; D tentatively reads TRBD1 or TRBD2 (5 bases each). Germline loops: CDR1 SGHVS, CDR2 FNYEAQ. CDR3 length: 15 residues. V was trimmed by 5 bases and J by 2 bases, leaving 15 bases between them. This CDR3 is CASSERGRRQETQYF. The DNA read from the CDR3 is TGTGCCAGCAGCGAGAGGGGCCGTCGGCAAGAGACC.

The DNA read from the CDR3 is TGCGCCAGCAGCCCCACTAGCGGGGACAATGAG. Its translation is CASSPTSGDNE. From start to end, the CDR3 is CASSPTSGDNEQFF. The V gene is TRBV5-1, the J gene TRBJ2-1, with TRBD2 matching 10 bases. The CDR3 goes on 3 residues after the read ends, and that part is filled in from the germline J gene. This CDR3 region has 14 residues. The J segment lost 5 bases and the V segment lost 4 bases, leaving 3 bases of the junction unmatched. CDR1 is SGHRS and CDR2 is YFSETQ in the germline V gene.

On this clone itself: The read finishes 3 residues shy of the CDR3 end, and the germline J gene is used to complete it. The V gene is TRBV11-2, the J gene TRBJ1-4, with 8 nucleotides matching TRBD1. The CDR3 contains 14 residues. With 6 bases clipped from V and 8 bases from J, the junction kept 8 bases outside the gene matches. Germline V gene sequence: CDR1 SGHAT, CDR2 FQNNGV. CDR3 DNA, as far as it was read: TGTGCCAGCAGGGAGACAGGGGCCCGGGAAAAA. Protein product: CASRETGAREK. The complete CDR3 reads CASRETGAREKLFF.

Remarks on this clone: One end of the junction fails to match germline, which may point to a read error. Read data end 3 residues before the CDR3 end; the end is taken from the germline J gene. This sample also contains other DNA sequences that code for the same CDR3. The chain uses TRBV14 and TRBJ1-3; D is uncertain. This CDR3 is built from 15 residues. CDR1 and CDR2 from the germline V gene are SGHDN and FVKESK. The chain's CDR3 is CASSQERVAGNTIYF. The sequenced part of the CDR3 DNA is TGTGCCAGCAGCCAAGAAAGGGTCGCGGGAAACACA.